The clone carrying this T cell receptor (beta chain) was found a few times. This sample is drawn from a study of blood T cell repertoires in COVID-19. Background on the study: Researchers got acute and convalescent COVID-19 samples from the United States, Italy and Spain. From T cells, B-cell-depleted T cells, or PBMCs came the material, which was cDNA or gDNA.

Germline V gene lookup returns CDR1 LNHDA and CDR2 SQIVND (reference sequence). This CDR3 has 14 residues. The V gene lost 7 bases and the J gene lost 3 bases, with 13 bases spanning the gap. Participants came from around 25 US areas, aged about 18 to 89 years. Cohorts were assigned according to the clinical history that participants reported. Some clones are missing from TCRdb's copy, which holds only in-frame ones; the method was immunoSEQ multiplex PCR. This sample yields 200,000 to 250,000 clones, of which roughly 90% are seen a single time; roughly 3.4% belongs to the top ten. This sequence was found in a woman aged 40-49 years with acute COVID-19. V and J are TRBV19 and TRBJ1-5; TRBD1 might be the D (5 bases). The sample comprised PBMCs or T cells enriched from blood (not recorded which). The CDR3 region is CASNNRRNNQPQHF. CDR3 nucleotide sequence: TGTGCCAGTAATAACAGGCGCAACAATCAGCCCCAGCATTTT.